The rows below give T cell receptor beta chains drawn from one sample of a study of T cell responses to AZD1222 COVID-19 vaccine. Measured with immunoSEQ multiplex PCR; TCRdb has only the in-frame clones, and not every one. Of some 140,000 clones detected, about 87% appear once; the ten largest clones hold 3.1%. Specimen: peripheral blood, collected on day 0 of AZD1222 vaccination. The origin of the receptors is an adult in good health. The CDR3 runs from the conserved cysteine through the conserved F or W. A D gene is named only where the DNA matches it firmly. The listing skips clone size in some rows; elsewhere it reads once, few, many or a size class.

11	TRBJ2-5	TRBD1	.	TRBV20-1	TGCAGTGTTGACAGGGCAGAGACCCAGTACTTC	CSVDRAETQYF
13	TRBJ1-2	.	.	TRBV7-2	TGTGCCAGCAGCTTTACAGTTAACTATGGCTACACCTTC	CASSFTVNYGYTF
15	TRBJ1-6	TRBD1	.	TRBV9	TGTGCCAGCAGCGCCCGACAGGGTCATAATTCACCCCTCCACTTT	CASSARQGHNSPLHF
14	TRBJ1-2	TRBD1	.	TRBV5-1	TGCGCCAGCCGGGTCGGGACAGCTGAATATGGCTACACCTTC	CASRVGTAEYGYTF
18	TRBJ1-1	.	.	TRBV7-3	TGTGCCAGCAGCCTCCAGGGGCGCGGTGCCGGTGGTACCACTGAAGCTTTCTTT	CASSLQGRGAGGTTEAFF
15	TRBJ1-1	TRBD1	.	TRBV13	TGTGCCAGCAGCTCGCACTCCGGGACAGGGGTTCGGGCTTTCTTT	CASSSHSGTGVRAFF
15	TRBJ2-5	TRBD2	.	TRBV7-2	TGTGCCAGCAGCCCTAGCGGGGGGTCGGCGAAGACCCAGTACTTC	CASSPSGGSAKTQYF
16	TRBJ1-2	TRBD1	.	TRBV10-3	TGTGCCATCAGCCCGGGACAGGGAAGGGGGGACTATGGCTACACCTTC	CAISPGQGRGDYGYTF
14	TRBJ2-1	.	.	TRBV10-1	TGCGCCAGCAGTGAAGTTTCGGGATACAATGAGCAGTTCTTC	CASSEVSGYNEQFF
15	TRBJ2-2	TRBD1	.	TRBV5-1	TGCGCCAGCAGCTCATCCGGGACAGAGATCGGGGAGCTGTTTTTT	CASSSSGTEIGELFF
15	TRBJ1-1	.	.	TRBV7-9	TGTGCCAGCAGCCCACCGGGGGGAAAGGACACTGAAGCTTTCTTT	CASSPPGGKDTEAFF
14	TRBJ1-4	.	once	TRBV20-1	TGCAGTGCTAGTGAGACGGGAGTAGGAGGAAAACTGTTTTTT	CSASETGVGGKLFF
12	TRBJ2-7	.	.	TRBV5-6	TGTGCCAGCAGCTCCGGCGGGTACGAGCAGTACTTC	CASSSGGYEQYF
13	TRBJ1-5	.	.	TRBV7-8	TGTGCCAGCAGCTTAGGGAGAAGACAGCCCCAGCATTTT	CASSLGRRQPQHF
14	TRBJ2-7	.	.	TRBV9	TGTGCCAGCAGCGTAGGCGACATACCCTACGAGCAGTACTTC	CASSVGDIPYEQYF
14	TRBJ2-2	TRBD2	.	TRBV6-6	TGTGCCAGCAGTTCCCGGGGGGACACCGGGGAGCTGTTTTTT	CASSSRGDTGELFF
11	TRBJ2-2	.	once	TRBV28	TGTGCCAGCGGGATCGGCGGGGAGCTGTTTTTT	CASGIGGELFF
17	TRBJ1-1	.	.	TRBV7-9	TGTGCCAGCAACTTATACGGGACTATTGGAATGAACACTGAAGCTTTCTTT	CASNLYGTIGMNTEAFF
15	TRBJ2-7	.	once	TRBV28	TGTGCCAGCAGTTTGAACAGAGGGGGATCCTACGAGCAGTACTTC	CASSLNRGGSYEQYF
13	TRBJ2-7	.	.	TRBV5-6	TGTGCCAGCAGTTATACGACCCCACCCCAAGAATACTTC	CASSYTTPPQEYF
14	TRBJ1-5	TRBD1	once	TRBV10-3	TGTGCCATCAGGCGGACAGGGGACAATCAGCCCCAGCATTTT	CAIRRTGDNQPQHF
14	TRBJ2-7	.	.	TRBV27	TGTGCCAGCAGTCCCAGCAGGGACAACTACGAGCAGTACTTC	CASSPSRDNYEQYF
13	TRBJ2-1	.	.	TRBV27	TGTGCCACCCAAAGGGCAGAAGGGAATGAGCAGTTCTTC	CATQRAEGNEQFF
15	TRBJ1-1	.	.	TRBV19	TGTGCCAGCCTAGGAACAGGGCAGGAGAACACTGAAGCTTTCTTT	CASLGTGQENTEAFF
18	TRBJ1-3	.	.	TRBV28	TGTGCCAGCAGCGAGGCCGCTACAGGGCCCGTCTCTGGAAACACCATATATTTT	CASSEAATGPVSGNTIYF
14	TRBJ2-3	TRBD1	.	TRBV10-3	TGTGCCATAAGGGCCGGGACAGGGTCAGATACGCAGTATTTT	CAIRAGTGSDTQYF
16	TRBJ2-7	.	few	TRBV5-1	TGCGCCAGCAGCTTTGACACAACCCTATTCTCCTACGAGCAGTACTTC	CASSFDTTLFSYEQYF
14	TRBJ1-1	.	.	TRBV19	TGTGCCAGCCGTAGACAGGTCATGAACACTGAAGCTTTCTTT	CASRRQVMNTEAFF
15	TRBJ2-3	.	.	TRBV19	TGTGCCAGTAGTATAGCTCGGACTAGCACAGATACGCAGTATTTT	CASSIARTSTDTQYF
15	TRBJ2-1	TRBD2	.	TRBV7-2	TGTGCCAGCAGTCCCGGGACTAGTGGTTTCAATGAGCAGTTCTTC	CASSPGTSGFNEQFF
16	TRBJ2-4	.	.	TRBV23-1	TGCGCCAGCTCCCCCCGGAGGGACCGAGCCAAAAACATTCAGTACTTC	CASSPRRDRAKNIQYF
16	TRBJ1-5	TRBD1	.	TRBV5-6	TGTGCCAGCAGCTTGGCGGGTGGGACAGTTAATCAGCCCCAGCATTTT	CASSLAGGTVNQPQHF
12	TRBJ1-4	.	once	TRBV6-5	TGTGCCAGCAGAAGGCAGAATGAAAAACTGTTTTTT	CASRRQNEKLFF
15	TRBJ1-3	.	.	TRBV6-2/TRBV6-3	TGTGCCAGCAGTTACTCGGGCGACTCTGGAAACACCATATATTTT	CASSYSGDSGNTIYF
16	TRBJ1-4	TRBD1	.	TRBV19	TGTGCCAGTCTACCGGGACAGGGGGAGTTCGGTGAAAAACTGTTTTTT	CASLPGQGEFGEKLFF
15	TRBJ2-7	TRBD2	.	TRBV7-9	TGTGCCAGCAGCCCAAACCCAATGGGGGGGGGCGAGCAGTACTTC	CASSPNPMGGGEQYF
15	TRBJ2-1	.	.	TRBV10-1	TGCGCCAGCAGTGCCCGGGACGGCTCCTACAATGAGCAGTTCTTC	CASSARDGSYNEQFF
12	TRBJ1-2	.	.	TRBV19	TGTGCCAGTAGAGACTCTAACTATGGCTACACCTTC	CASRDSNYGYTF
13	TRBJ1-4	.	.	TRBV6-5	TGTGCCAGCAGGGGTGCGGACGGTGAAAAACTGTTTTTT	CASRGADGEKLFF
15	TRBJ2-2	.	.	TRBV5-5	TGTGCCAGCAGCTCTGGACTCTCGAACACCGGGGAGCTGTTTTTT	CASSSGLSNTGELFF
11	TRBJ1-2	.	once	TRBV2	TGTGCCAGCAGGGAGAATAGTGGCTACACCTTC	CASRENSGYTF
13	TRBJ2-7	.	once	TRBV12-3/TRBV12-4	TGTGCCAGCAGTTTTAGGGTACAATACGAGCAGTACTTC	CASSFRVQYEQYF
15	TRBJ2-5	.	once	TRBV28	TGTGCCAGCAGTTTATCCGGGACCTCACAAGAGACCCAGTACTTC	CASSLSGTSQETQYF
14	TRBJ1-4	.	.	TRBV4-3	TGCGCCAGCAGCCAAGCGGGGACTAATGAAAAACTGTTTTTT	CASSQAGTNEKLFF
11	TRBJ1-1	.	few	TRBV20-1	TGCAGTAGCAGGGGAAACACTGAAGCTTTCTTT	CSSRGNTEAFF
14	TRBJ2-5	TRBD2	.	TRBV5-1	TGCGCCAGCAGCTTAGCGGGGGGGCGAGAGACCCAGTACTTC	CASSLAGGRETQYF